This TCR beta chain was identified in a study of CXCR3-negative and CXCR3-positive naive CD8 T cells. In the study overall: With about 1.5 +/- 0.3 million reads per library, the TRB reads numbered 110 million to 150 million in total. General study results and limits: Diversity ran similarly high across both naive subsets but far lower in memory CD8+ cells. CXCR3-positive naive cells carried more hydrophobic TRB CDR3s than CXCR3-negative naive cells did.

With UMI labels, 5' RACE was used to prepare the TRB cDNA libraries. Each CDR3 protein gets one entry in TCRdb, which reprocessed the 5' RACE reads and gives no DNA. The sample holds around 80,000 distinct CDR3 sequences. The naive CD8+ gate required CD45RO-CCR7+CD27+CD95- phenotype. Germline values: CDR1 SGHKS, CDR2 YYEKEE (reference sequence). The CDR3 covers 15 residues. About this clonotype: Its antigen is unidentified.

Specimen: naive CXCR3+ CD8+ T cells from blood. The subset is: CD45RO-CCR7+CD27+CD95- naive CD8+ T cells expressing CXCR3 (TNR3+). The chain has TRBV5-5 and TRBJ2-1; TCRdb's D call of TRBD1 is untestable without DNA. The sequence was collected from a human donor in good health. Some clones in this sample may be carry-over from other donors' samples. The CDR3 sequence: CASSSVGGVWNEQFF.